This T cell receptor (beta chain) was identified during a study of blood T cell repertoires in COVID-19. The CDR3 is made up of 16 amino acids. J gave up 4 bases and V 5 bases, and 7 bases lay outside the gene matches. Germline values: CDR1 SGHTA, CDR2 FQGTGA. Produced via immunoSEQ multiplex PCR; TCRdb's table is partial and in-frame only. The sample has over 45,000 clones, about 75% seen once; the top ten hold over 20%. What was sequenced was peripheral blood. This chain links TRBV7-3 with TRBJ2-1; 11 positions agree with TRBD2. This TCR was recovered from a man aged 50-59 years with active or convalescent COVID-19. CDR3 bases: TGTGCCAGCAGCCTCCTAACTAGCGGGGGTTACAATGAGCAGTTCTTC. Amino acid sequence: CASSLLTSGGYNEQFF.